This T cell receptor (beta chain) was recovered during a study of identical twins. TCRdb called the 5' RACE reads again in MiXCR, with one record for every CDR3 protein. The sample consists of under 1 million distinct CDR3 sequences, about 12% of them appearing once. There are a few counts of this clonotype. V was cut by 0 bases and J by 8 bases, with 18 bases left in between. The CDR3 has 16 amino acids. CDR1 and CDR2 from the germline V gene are SGDLS and YYNGEE. The data were also submitted as part of a second study, on yellow fever vaccine responses in identical twins.

The gene calls are TRBV9 and TRBJ2-1; D perhaps matches TRBD1 (6 bases). Sequencing used PBMCs. The sequence was collected from a young woman in good health. The CDR3 spells CASSVEGGVITDEQFF. DNA for the CDR3: TGTGCCAGCAGCGTAGAAGGGGGAGTGATCACAGATGAGCAGTTCTTC.